The source of this T cell receptor beta chain is a study of blood T cell repertoires in COVID-19 (dated by TCRdb to the early 2020s). Looking at the study overall: Collaborator samples came from the United States, Italy and Spain and covered acute and convalescent phases of COVID-19. The repertoires were released in a freely available public database intended as a resource for research on the immune response to SARS-CoV-2. The samples were drawn from two sources: the first 160 participants of the ongoing ImmuneRACE study, and 1,000 to 1,500 subjects contributed by 6 global collaborators. Deeply sampled blood TCRbeta repertoires from subjects exposed to, actively infected with, or recovered from COVID-19 were included in the dataset. Nearly every sample came with metadata listing a de-identified subject ID, COVID-19 status, age in years and sex. Where available, HLA class I and class II types were obtained from metadata supplied by the sample provider rather than from assay-based typing. The material from the prospective study consisted of cDNA or gDNA derived from T cells, B-cell-depleted T cells, or PBMCs. Study-wide findings and limitations: How much clinical and demographic metadata was included differed by source and by participant, and the metadata was provided uncurated.

TCRbeta CDR3 regions were amplified from genomic DNA using the immunoSEQ Assay, a bias-controlled multiplex PCR. The authors' pipeline ran thus. Nucleated cell counts per sample were estimated from amplification of reference gene primers within the assay. To quantify the absolute abundance of each unique TCRbeta CDR3 rearrangement, sequence reads were collapsed and filtered. For each sample, productive Simpson clonality was calculated as the square root of Simpson's diversity index over productive rearrangements. TCRdb provides this immuneACCESS table in a form limited to in-frame rearrangements. Some clones are lacking; in checked studies, under half of them reflect an unresolved V gene, and why the rest are absent is not known. For V, J and clone size, that table is used; D and trimming come from the DNA. The sample has about 310,000 clones on record, roughly 90% of them singletons. Clones ranked in the top ten supply 9.5% of the sample.

Per the germline V gene, ENHRY is the CDR1 and SYGVKD is the CDR2. The junction shows trimming of 4 bases on V and 6 bases on J, plus 14 bases between the germline ends. Inclusive of the bounding cysteine and phenylalanine, the CDR3 is 14 residues long. Just CDR3 DNA is preserved here, 42 bases in frame from base 1. Participants in the prospective study were aged roughly 18 to 100 years, lived in 20 to 30 United States geographic areas, and enrolled through a virtual design. In the prospective study, participants were assigned to cohorts based on the clinical history participants reported in a screening survey and a study questionnaire. For ImmuneRACE Cohort 3, a participant was defined as recovered based on two consecutive negative NP/OP PCR tests, clearance by a healthcare professional, or resolution of symptoms. Each participant in the prospective study had whole blood, serum and a nasopharyngeal or oropharyngeal swab collected by mobile phlebotomists. Participants in the prospective study had the option to provide additional blood draws and questionnaires over a roughly two-month period. Prospective study blood samples were shipped either frozen or at room temperature before DNA extraction.

As regards this clone: Which antigen it targets is not known. No base-level quality is on record; no much larger clone is a single base apart.

What was sequenced was PBMCs or T cells enriched from blood (not recorded which). The chain couples TRBV10-3 to TRBJ2-3; the D gene is perhaps TRBD1, from 6 matching bases. This sequence was found in a woman in her thirties or forties who had recovered from COVID-19. The CDR3 region reads CAISAGEWADTQYF. The sequenced DNA is TGTGCCATCAGTGCAGGGGAATGGGCGGATACGCAGTATTTT.